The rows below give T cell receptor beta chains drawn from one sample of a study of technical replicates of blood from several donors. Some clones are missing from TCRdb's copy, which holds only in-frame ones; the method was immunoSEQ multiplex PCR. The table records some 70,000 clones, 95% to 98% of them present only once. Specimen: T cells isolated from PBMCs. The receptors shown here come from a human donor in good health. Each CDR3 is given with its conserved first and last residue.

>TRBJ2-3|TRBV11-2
CASSSGPQVTDTQYF
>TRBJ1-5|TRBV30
CAWSGTPRQPQHF
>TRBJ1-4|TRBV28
CASRLSTGTQLFF
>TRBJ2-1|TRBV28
CASSFSRLPYNEQFF
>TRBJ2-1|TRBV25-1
CASSVGQGAEEQFF
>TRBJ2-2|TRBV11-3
CASSLGGGQNTGELFF
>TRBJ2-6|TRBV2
CASRSGSSGANVLTF
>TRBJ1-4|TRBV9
CASSSTTHRDRDNEKLFF
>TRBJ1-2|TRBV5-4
CASSRGQGASYGAYGYTF
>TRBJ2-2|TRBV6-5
CASNAGVYTGELFF
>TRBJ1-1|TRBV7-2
CASSLQGQGALAFF
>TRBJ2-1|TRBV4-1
CASSHRTGNEDEQFF
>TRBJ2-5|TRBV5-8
CASSRGLAGQETQYF
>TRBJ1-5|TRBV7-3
CASSLNSVHQPQHF
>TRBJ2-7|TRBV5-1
CASSLLAGVGYEQYF
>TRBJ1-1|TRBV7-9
CASRSHTGTGNTEAFF
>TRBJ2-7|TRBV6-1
CASSEWVSGSNYEQYF
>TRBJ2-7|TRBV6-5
CASSPGRGGYEQYF
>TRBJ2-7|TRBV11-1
CASSLTGFTYEQYF
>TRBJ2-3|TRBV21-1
CASSKCGVTDTQYF
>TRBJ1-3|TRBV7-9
CASSPDSGSGNTIYF
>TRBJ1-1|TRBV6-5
CASTPWGQANTEAFF
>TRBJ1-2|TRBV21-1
CARRDRGGGYTF
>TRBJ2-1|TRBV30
CAWSFMRNEQFF
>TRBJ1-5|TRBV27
CASSLDGYQPQHF
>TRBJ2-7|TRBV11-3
CASSSPTGEGWDDYEQYF
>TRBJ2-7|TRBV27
CASSPYPLAGGPNEQYF
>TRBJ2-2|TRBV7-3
CASSSLRREGTGELFF
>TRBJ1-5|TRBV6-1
CASSEVQFQHF
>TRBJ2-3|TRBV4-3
CASSQDTSGSRLFDTQYF
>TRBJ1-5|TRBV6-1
CASSDVKGANQPQHF
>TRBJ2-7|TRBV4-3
CASSQDRSSYEQYF
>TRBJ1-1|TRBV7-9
CASSFSHHRDRALTEAFF
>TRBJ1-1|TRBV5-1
CASSDNREITEAFF
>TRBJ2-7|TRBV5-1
CASSLAVLEEQYF
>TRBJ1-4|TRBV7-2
CASTGGSTNEKLFF
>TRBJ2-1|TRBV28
CASSEATSPYEQFF
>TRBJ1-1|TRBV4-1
CASSHDRGSPPLAFF
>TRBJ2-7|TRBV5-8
CASSFQGPSYEQYF
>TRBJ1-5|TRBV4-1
CASSPGEGNQPQHF
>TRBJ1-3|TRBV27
CASSPDRERNTIYF
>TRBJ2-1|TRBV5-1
CASSFGRDYYNEQFF
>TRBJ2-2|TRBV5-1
CASSLQREITGELFF
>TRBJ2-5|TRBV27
CASSSLGQAKETQYF
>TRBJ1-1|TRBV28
CASSLRDSLQMNTEAFF
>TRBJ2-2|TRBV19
CASSVQGVGELFF
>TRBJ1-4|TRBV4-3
CASSQESTDLNEKLFF
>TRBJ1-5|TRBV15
CATSDWGSNQPQHF
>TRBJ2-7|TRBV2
CASLKQDSSYEQYF
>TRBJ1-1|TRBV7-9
CAILSTGWGLNTEAFF
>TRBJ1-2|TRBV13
CASSTVQGENYGYTF
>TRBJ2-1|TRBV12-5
CASGPQGPYNEQFF